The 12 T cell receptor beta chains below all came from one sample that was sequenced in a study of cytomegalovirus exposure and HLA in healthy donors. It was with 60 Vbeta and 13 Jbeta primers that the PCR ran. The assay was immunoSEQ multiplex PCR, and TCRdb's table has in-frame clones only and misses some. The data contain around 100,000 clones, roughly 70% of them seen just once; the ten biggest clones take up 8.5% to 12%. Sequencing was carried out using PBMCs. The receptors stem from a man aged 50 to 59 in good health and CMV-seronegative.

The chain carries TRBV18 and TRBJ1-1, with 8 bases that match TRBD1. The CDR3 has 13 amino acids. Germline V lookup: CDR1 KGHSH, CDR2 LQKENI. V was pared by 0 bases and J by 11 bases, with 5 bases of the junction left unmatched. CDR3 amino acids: CASSPPGQVRAFF. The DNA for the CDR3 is TGTGCCAGCTCACCACCGGGACAGGTACGGGCTTTCTTT.

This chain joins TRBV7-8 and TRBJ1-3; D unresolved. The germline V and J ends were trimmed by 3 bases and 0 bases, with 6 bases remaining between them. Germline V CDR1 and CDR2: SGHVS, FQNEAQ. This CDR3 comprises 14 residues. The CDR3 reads CASSFGGSGNTIYF. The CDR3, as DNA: TGTGCCAGCAGCTTCGGCGGCTCTGGAAACACCATATATTTT.

The CDR3 coding sequence is TGTGCCAGCAGTTACTCCACCTCCCACAGGGAGCAGTACTTC. It yields the protein CASSYSTSHREQYF. This rearrangement joins TRBV6-6 to TRBJ2-7; TRBD1 is a possible D gene (5 bases). Trimming stripped 0 bases from V and 7 bases from J, with 13 bases between. The CDR3 runs to 14 residues. Germline lookup yields CDR1 MNHNY and CDR2 SVGAGI (reference sequence).

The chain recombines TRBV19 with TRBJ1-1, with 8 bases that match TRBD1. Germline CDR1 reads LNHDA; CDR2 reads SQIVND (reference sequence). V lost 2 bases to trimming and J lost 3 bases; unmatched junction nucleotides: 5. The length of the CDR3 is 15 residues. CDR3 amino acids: CASSITGGPYTEAFF. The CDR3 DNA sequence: TGTGCCAGTAGTATAACAGGGGGACCGTACACTGAAGCTTTCTTT. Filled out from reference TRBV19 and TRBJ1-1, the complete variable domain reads DGGITQSPKYLFRKEGQNVTLSCEQNLNHDAMYWYRQDPGQGLRLIYYSQIVNDFQKGDIAEGYSVSREKKESFPLTVTSAQKNPTAFYLCASSITGGPYTEAFFGQGTRLTVV.

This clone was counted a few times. Here the CDR3 DNA reads TGTGCCAGCAGTTGGGACAACGGTGGTTCTGGAGCTTTCTTT. It yields the protein CASSWDNGGSGAFF. This sequence joins TRBV2 and TRBJ1-1; D is possibly TRBD1 (6 bases). The CDR3 totals 14 residues. Germline V gene sequence: CDR1 SNHLY, CDR2 FYNNEI. Trimming removed 5 bases from V and 10 bases from J, with 20 bases in between.

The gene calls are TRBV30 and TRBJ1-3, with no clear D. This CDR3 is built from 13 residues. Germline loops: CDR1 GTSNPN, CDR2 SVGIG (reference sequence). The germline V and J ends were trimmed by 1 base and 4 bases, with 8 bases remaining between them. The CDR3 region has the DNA TGTGCCTGGAGTGAGGGAGTCGGAAACACCATATATTTT. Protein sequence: CAWSEGVGNTIYF.

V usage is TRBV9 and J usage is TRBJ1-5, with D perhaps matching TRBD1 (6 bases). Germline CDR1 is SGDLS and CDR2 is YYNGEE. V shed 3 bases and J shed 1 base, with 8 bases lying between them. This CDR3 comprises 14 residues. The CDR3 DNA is TGTGCCAGCAGCGGACAGGCCAGCAATCAGCCCCAGCATTTT. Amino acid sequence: CASSGQASNQPQHF.

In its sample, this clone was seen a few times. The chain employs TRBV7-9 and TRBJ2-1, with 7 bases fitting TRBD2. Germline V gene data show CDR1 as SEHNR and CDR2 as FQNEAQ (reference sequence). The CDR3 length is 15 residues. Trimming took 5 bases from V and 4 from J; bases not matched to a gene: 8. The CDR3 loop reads CASSATSAQYNEQFF. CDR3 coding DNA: TGTGCCAGCAGCGCCACTAGCGCACAATACAATGAGCAGTTCTTC.

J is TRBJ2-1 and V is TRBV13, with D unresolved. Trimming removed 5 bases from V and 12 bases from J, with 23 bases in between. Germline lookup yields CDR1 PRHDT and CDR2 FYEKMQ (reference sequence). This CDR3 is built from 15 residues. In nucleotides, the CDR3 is TGTGCCAGCAGCCTTCGGAGACGGATCCTAATTGGGCAGTTCTTC. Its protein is CASSLRRRILIGQFF.

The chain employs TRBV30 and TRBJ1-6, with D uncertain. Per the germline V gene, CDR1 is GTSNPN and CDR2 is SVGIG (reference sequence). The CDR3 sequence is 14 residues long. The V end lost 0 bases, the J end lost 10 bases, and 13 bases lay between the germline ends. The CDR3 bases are TGTGCCTGGAGTGTGGAGGGTGAGGGATCACCCCTCCACTTT. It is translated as CAWSVEGEGSPLHF.

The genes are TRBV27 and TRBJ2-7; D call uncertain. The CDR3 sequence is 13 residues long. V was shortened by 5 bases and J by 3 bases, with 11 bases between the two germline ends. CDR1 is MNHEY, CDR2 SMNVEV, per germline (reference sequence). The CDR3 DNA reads TGTGCCAGCAGTCTTAATGACAACTACGAGCAGTACTTC. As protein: CASSLNDNYEQYF.

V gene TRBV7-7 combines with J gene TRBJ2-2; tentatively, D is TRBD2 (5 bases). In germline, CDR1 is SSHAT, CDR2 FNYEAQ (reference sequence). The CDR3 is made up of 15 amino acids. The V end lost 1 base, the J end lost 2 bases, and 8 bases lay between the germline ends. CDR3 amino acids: CASSLGLINTGELFF. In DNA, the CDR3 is TGTGCCAGCAGCTTAGGACTAATCAACACCGGGGAGCTGTTTTTT.